This T cell receptor beta chain is from a study of blood T cell repertoires in COVID-19. Study-level information: Samples came from the United States, Italy and Spain, spanning acute and convalescent COVID-19. Sources were T cells, B-cell-depleted T cells, or PBMCs; the material itself was cDNA or gDNA.

The CDR3 covers 12 residues. CDR1 SNHLY and CDR2 FYNNEI come from the germline V gene. Trimming took 6 bases from V and 1 from J, leaving 6 bases between them. Original analysis: Nucleated cell counts were estimated from reference gene primer amplification. Assay: immunoSEQ multiplex PCR; the TCRdb copy retains only in-frame clones and omits some. V and J calls and clone size are given by that table; D and trimming were obtained from the DNA. The sample lists over 300,000 clones, roughly 90% occurring once. The TCR comes from a man younger than 35 with active or convalescent COVID-19. The chain has TRBV2 and TRBJ1-1; D is unclear. The specimen was peripheral blood. The CDR3 DNA is TGTGCCAGCAGCGAGGGGAACACTGAAGCTTTCTTT. It encodes CASSEGNTEAFF.